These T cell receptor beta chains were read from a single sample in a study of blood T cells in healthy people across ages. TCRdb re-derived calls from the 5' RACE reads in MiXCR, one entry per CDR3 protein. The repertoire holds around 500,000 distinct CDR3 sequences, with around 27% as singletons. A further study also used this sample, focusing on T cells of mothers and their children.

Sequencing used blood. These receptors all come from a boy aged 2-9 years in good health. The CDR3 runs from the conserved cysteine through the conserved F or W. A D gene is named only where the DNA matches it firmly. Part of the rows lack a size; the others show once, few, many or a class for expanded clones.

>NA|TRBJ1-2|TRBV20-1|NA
CSARISRGVNGYTF
TGCAGTGCTAGAATAAGCAGGGGTGTGAATGGCTACACCTTC
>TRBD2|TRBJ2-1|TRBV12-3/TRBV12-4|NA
CASSLFGTSRRDEQFF
TGTGCCAGCAGTTTATTTGGGACTAGCCGGAGGGATGAGCAGTTCTTC
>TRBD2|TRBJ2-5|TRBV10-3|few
CAISDRTSGGQETQYF
TGTGCCATCAGTGACCGGACTAGCGGGGGTCAGGAGACCCAGTACTTC
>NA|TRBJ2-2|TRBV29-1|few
CSVQMGPTGELFF
TGCAGCGTCCAGATGGGGCCCACCGGGGAGCTGTTTTTT
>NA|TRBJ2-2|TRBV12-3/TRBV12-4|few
CASVSEVEWNTGELFF
TGTGCCAGCGTCTCTGAGGTAGAATGGAACACCGGGGAGCTGTTTTTT
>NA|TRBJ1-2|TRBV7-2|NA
CASSFPGPYGYTF
TGTGCCAGCAGCTTTCCAGGGCCCTATGGCTACACCTTC
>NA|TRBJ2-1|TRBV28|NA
CASSLGRGAYEQFF
TGTGCCAGCAGTTTAGGTCGGGGGGCCTATGAGCAGTTCTTC
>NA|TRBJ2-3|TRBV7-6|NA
CASSLGGSPTDTQYF
TGTGCCAGCAGCTTAGGCGGATCTCCCACAGATACGCAGTATTTT
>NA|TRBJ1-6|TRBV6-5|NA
CASSYLYRRSSYNSPLHF
TGTGCCAGCAGTTACTTGTACAGGAGGAGCTCCTATAATTCACCCCTCCACTTT
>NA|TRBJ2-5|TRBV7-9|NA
CASSLGGMRRQETQYF
TGTGCCAGCAGCTTGGGGGGAATGAGGCGGCAAGAGACCCAGTACTTC
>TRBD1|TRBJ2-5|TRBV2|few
CASSDRTGAIQETQYF
TGTGCCAGCAGTGACCGGACAGGAGCCATCCAAGAGACCCAGTACTTC
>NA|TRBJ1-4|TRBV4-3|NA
CASSQDHLGTDYEKLFF
TGCGCCAGCAGCCAAGATCATCTCGGAACGGACTATGAAAAACTGTTTTTT
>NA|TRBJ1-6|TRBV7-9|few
CASSLMGILGLGSESLHF
TGTGCCAGCAGCTTAATGGGGATCCTCGGTCTTGGATCCGAGTCCCTCCACTTT
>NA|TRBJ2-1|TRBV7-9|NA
CASSLGKNEQFF
TGTGCCAGCAGCCTCGGAAAGAATGAGCAGTTCTTC
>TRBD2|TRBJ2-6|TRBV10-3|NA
CAISGLPREISGANVLTF
TGTGCCATCAGTGGGCTTCCGCGGGAGATATCTGGGGCCAACGTCCTGACTTTC
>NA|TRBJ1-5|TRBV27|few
CASSFRSNQPQHF
TGTGCCAGCAGTTTCCGATCCAATCAGCCCCAGCATTTT
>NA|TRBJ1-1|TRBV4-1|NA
CASSQDRGDGQNAFF
TGCGCCAGCAGCCAAGATCGGGGGGACGGCCAAAACGCTTTCTTT
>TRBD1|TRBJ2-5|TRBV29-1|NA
CSVLDRATQETQYF
TGCAGCGTCCTAGACAGGGCAACCCAAGAGACCCAGTACTTC
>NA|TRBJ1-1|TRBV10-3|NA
CAISSPGRGTEAFF
TGTGCCATCAGTAGCCCTGGGAGGGGGACTGAAGCTTTCTTT
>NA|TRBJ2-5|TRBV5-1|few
CASSFPGLRFDGTQYF
TGCGCCAGCAGCTTCCCGGGACTCCGATTTGATGGGACCCAGTACTTC
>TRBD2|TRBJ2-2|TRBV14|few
CASSRPGTSGRGGLFF
TGTGCCAGCAGCCGTCCCGGGACTAGCGGACGGGGAGGGCTGTTTTTT
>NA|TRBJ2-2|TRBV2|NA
CASSGGPGELFF
TGTGCCAGCAGTGGTGGGCCCGGGGAGCTGTTTTTT
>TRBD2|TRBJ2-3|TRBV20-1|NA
CSALKREGPDTQYF
TGCAGTGCTCTTAAGCGGGAGGGACCAGATACGCAGTATTTT
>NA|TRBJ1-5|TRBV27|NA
CASSLSIPYYSNQPQHF
TGTGCCAGCAGTTTATCGATCCCCTATTATAGCAATCAGCCCCAGCATTTT
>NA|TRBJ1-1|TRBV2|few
CASSVERENTEAFF
TGTGCCAGCAGTGTTGAACGGGAGAACACTGAAGCTTTCTTT
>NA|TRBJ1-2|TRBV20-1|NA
CSASRGEGYTF
TGCAGTGCTAGTCGGGGGGAAGGCTACACCTTC
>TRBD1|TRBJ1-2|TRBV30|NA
CAWSDSGGGYTF
TGTGCCTGGAGCGATTCAGGGGGCGGCTACACCTTC
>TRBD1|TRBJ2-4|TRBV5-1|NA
CASSLDGLRDSKNIQYF
TGCGCCAGCAGCTTGGATGGCCTAAGGGACAGCAAAAACATTCAGTACTTC
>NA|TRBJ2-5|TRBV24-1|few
CATSDYAGKETQYF
TGTGCCACCAGTGATTACGCGGGCAAGGAGACCCAGTACTTC
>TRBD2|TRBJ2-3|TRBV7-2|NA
CASQDSGRRPTDTQYF
TGCGCCAGTCAAGATAGCGGGAGACGGCCCACAGATACGCAGTATTTT
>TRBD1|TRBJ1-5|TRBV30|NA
CAWSVQGARDQPQHF
TGTGCCTGGAGTGTACAGGGGGCACGCGATCAGCCCCAGCATTTT
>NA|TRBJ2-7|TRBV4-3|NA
CASSLFGEGYEQYF
TGCGCCAGCAGCCTTTTCGGAGAGGGATACGAGCAGTACTTC
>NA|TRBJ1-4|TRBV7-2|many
CASSLARGATNEKLFF
TGTGCCAGCAGCTTAGCTCGCGGAGCAACTAATGAAAAACTGTTTTTT
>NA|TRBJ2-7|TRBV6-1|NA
CASSEWLTYEQYF
TGTGCCAGCAGTGAGTGGCTTACCTACGAGCAGTACTTC
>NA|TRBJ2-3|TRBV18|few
CASSPPTMAADTQYF
TGTGCCAGCTCACCTCCCACCATGGCCGCGGATACGCAGTATTTT
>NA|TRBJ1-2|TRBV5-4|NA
CASRDRRGYGYTF
TGTGCCAGCAGAGACAGGAGGGGATATGGCTACACCTTC
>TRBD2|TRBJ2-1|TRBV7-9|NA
CASSFTSGRSVYEQFF
TGTGCCAGCAGCTTCACTAGCGGGAGGTCGGTTTATGAGCAGTTCTTC
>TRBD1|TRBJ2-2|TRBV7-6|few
CASSQGQAVITGELFF
TGTGCCAGCAGCCAGGGACAGGCAGTAATCACCGGGGAGCTGTTTTTT
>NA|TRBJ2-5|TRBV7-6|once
CASSSAKETQYF
TGTGCCAGCAGCTCAGCAAAAGAGACCCAGTACTTC
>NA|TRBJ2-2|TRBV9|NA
CASAERPTGELFF
TGTGCCAGCGCGGAGCGGCCCACCGGGGAGCTGTTTTTT
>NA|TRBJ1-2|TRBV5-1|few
CASSPDSLNYGYTF
TGCGCCAGCAGCCCGGACAGCCTTAACTATGGCTACACCTTC
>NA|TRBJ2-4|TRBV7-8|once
CASSLVLGAPNRAKNIQYF
TGTGCCAGCAGCTTAGTTTTGGGGGCGCCTAATCGTGCCAAAAACATTCAGTACTTC
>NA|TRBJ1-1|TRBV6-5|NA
CASKGETQNTEAFF
TGTGCCAGCAAGGGAGAGACACAGAACACTGAAGCTTTCTTT
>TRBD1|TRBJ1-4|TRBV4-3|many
CASSQSFSGTGMKRLFF
TGCGCCAGCAGCCAATCTTTCTCCGGGACAGGGATGAAAAGGCTGTTTTTT
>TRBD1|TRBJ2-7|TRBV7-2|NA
CASSPEEARTGILYEQYF
TGTGCCAGCAGCCCGGAAGAGGCTCGGACAGGGATATTATACGAGCAGTACTTC
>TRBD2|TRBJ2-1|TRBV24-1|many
CATSEPPPSGSDNEQFF
TGTGCCACCAGTGAGCCCCCCCCCAGCGGGAGTGACAATGAGCAGTTCTTC
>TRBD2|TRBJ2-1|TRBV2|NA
CASSRLADPSYNEQFF
TGTGCCAGCAGCCGCCTAGCGGACCCTTCCTACAATGAGCAGTTCTTC
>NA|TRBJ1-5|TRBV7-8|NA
CASSLEPGDSNQPQHF
TGTGCCAGCAGCTTAGAGCCAGGGGATAGCAATCAGCCCCAGCATTTT
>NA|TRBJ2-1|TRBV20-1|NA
CSAPWIGVYNEQFF
TGCAGTGCTCCCTGGATCGGGGTCTACAATGAGCAGTTCTTC
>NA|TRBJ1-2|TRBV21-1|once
CASSKGWSGENNYGYTF
TGTGCCAGCAGCAAAGGATGGTCGGGGGAAAATAACTATGGCTACACCTTC
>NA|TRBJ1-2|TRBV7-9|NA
CASSGTDERVYGYTF
TGTGCCAGCAGCGGGACGGACGAGCGCGTTTATGGCTACACCTTC
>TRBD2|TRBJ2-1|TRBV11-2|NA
CASSLDRASGGFYNEQFF
TGTGCCAGCAGCTTAGACAGGGCTAGCGGGGGCTTTTACAATGAGCAGTTCTTC
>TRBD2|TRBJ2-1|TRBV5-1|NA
CASSLGLLAGGYNEQFF
TGCGCCAGCAGCTTGGGCCTATTAGCGGGGGGGTACAATGAGCAGTTCTTC
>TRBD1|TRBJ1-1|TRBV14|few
CASSQDSQGGTEAFF
TGTGCCAGCAGCCAAGATAGCCAGGGGGGGACTGAAGCTTTCTTT
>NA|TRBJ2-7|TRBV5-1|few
CASSLALGGDYEQYF
TGCGCCAGCAGCTTGGCCCTGGGGGGCGACTACGAGCAGTACTTC
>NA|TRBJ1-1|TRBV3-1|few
CASSQPHGENTEAFF
TGTGCCAGCAGCCAACCCCACGGAGAGAACACTGAAGCTTTCTTT
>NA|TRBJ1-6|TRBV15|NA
CATSRGGGGRYLGSPLHF
TGTGCCACCAGCAGAGGGGGAGGGGGGCGATATCTTGGTTCACCCCTCCACTTT
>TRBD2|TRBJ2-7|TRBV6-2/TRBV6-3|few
CASSFSGLAGDEQYF
TGTGCCAGCAGTTTCTCGGGACTAGCGGGAGACGAGCAGTACTTC
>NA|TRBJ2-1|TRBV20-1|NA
CSARDGQGLAYNEQFF
TGCAGTGCTAGGGATGGACAGGGACTAGCCTACAATGAGCAGTTCTTC